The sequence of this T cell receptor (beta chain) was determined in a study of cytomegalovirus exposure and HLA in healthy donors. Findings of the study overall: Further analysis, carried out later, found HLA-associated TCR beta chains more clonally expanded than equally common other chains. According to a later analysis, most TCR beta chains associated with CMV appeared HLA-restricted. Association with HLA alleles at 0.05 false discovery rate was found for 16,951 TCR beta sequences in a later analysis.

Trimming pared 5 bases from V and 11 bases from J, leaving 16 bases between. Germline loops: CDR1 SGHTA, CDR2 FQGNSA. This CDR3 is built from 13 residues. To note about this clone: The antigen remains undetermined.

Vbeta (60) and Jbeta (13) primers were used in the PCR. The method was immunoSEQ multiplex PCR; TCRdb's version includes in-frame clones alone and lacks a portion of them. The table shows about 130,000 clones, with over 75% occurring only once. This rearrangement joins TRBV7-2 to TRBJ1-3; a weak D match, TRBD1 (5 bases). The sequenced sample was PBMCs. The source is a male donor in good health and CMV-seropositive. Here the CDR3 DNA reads TGTGCCAGCAGCCCTACGGGCAGGGCGGCCATATATTTT. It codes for CASSPTGRAAIYF.